These 5 T cell receptor beta chains share one sample of origin, sequenced in a study of blood T cell repertoires in COVID-19. Some clones are missing from TCRdb's copy, which holds only in-frame ones; the method was immunoSEQ multiplex PCR. The table lists about 310,000 clones, approximately 85% of them singletons. Material for sequencing was PBMCs or T cells enriched from blood (not recorded which). The receptors were gathered from a man aged 30-40 years who had recovered from COVID-19.

The chain employs TRBV3-1 (or the pseudogene TRBV3-2) and TRBJ2-1, with TRBD1 matching 7 bases. Germline-derived CDR1 and CDR2 are LGHDT and YNNKEL (reference sequence). This CDR3 is built from 13 residues. Germline trimming cut 1 base from V and 10 bases from J; bases unmatched to any gene: 4. CDR3 nucleotides: TGTGCCAGCAGCCAAGGACAGGGTGGCGAGCAGTTCTTC. Its protein product is CASSQGQGGEQFF.

This clone has only one observation. This chain uses TRBV5-8 with TRBJ1-1; tentatively, D is TRBD1 (6 bases). The CDR3 length is 13 residues. V was trimmed by 6 bases and J by 0 bases, leaving 9 bases between them. Germline V gene data show CDR1 as SGHTS and CDR2 as YDEGEE. CDR3 residues: CASNRVMNTEAFF. The CDR3 DNA follows: TGTGCCAGCAACAGGGTAATGAACACTGAAGCTTTCTTT.

V gene TRBV10-3 combines with J gene TRBJ1-5, with unresolved D. Trimming took off 2 bases at V and 2 bases at J, with 16 bases between the two ends. CDR3 length: 17 residues. Germline-derived CDR1 and CDR2 are ENHRY and SYGVKD. The CDR3 DNA reads as TGTGCCATCAGTGAGAACGATGCCGGGCGGGGCAATCAGCCCCAGCATTTT. Protein sequence: CAISENDAGRGNQPQHF.

The genes are TRBV4-2 and TRBJ2-1; 8 nucleotides line up with TRBD2. The V and J ends lost 4 bases and 8 bases, in that order; junction bases with no gene match: 19. Germline V lookup: CDR1 LGHNA, CDR2 YNFKEQ. The CDR3 runs 18 residues. The CDR3 reads CASSPYRTSGLGLDEQFF. The CDR3 DNA reads as TGTGCCAGCAGCCCCTACCGAACCTCGGGACTAGGCTTAGATGAGCAGTTCTTC.

This clone appeared a few times. The gene calls are TRBV5-1 and TRBJ2-7; 7 positions agree with TRBD1. Germline V gene sequence: CDR1 SGHRS, CDR2 YFSETQ. V was clipped by 5 bases and J by 3 bases; unmatched bases: 2. This CDR3 has 12 amino acids. CDR3 protein: CASSTGVYEQYF. DNA of the CDR3: TGCGCCAGCAGTACAGGGGTCTACGAGCAGTACTTC.